This is a list of T cell receptor beta chains from one sample in a study of blood T cell repertoires in COVID-19. Generated by immunoSEQ multiplex PCR, the TCRdb table keeps only in-frame clones and is missing some. The sample lists some 250,000 clones, about four fifths occurring once. What was sequenced was peripheral blood. The receptors stem from a woman of 80 years or more with acute or convalescent COVID-19. The CDR3 runs from the conserved cysteine through the conserved F or W. The order of the fields is V gene, J gene, D gene, clone size, CDR3 DNA, CDR3 protein. A D gene is named only where the DNA matches it firmly. Clone sizes are given selectively: once, few, many, or a class where the clone is expanded.

TRBV30,TRBJ2-2,TRBD2,once,TGTGCCTGGAGTGTCCCCTTTGAGCGGGGGGGCCCCGGGGAGCTGTTTTTT,CAWSVPFERGGPGELFF
TRBV6-5,TRBJ2-1,TRBD2,-,TGTGCCAGTAGCGGGACAAGCTCCTACAATGAGCAGTTCTTC,CASSGTSSYNEQFF
TRBV28,TRBJ1-5,TRBD1,-,TGTGCCAGCAGCCCCAGCGGACAGGGGACGCCCCAGCATTTT,CASSPSGQGTPQHF
TRBV5-5,TRBJ2-3,-,-,TGTGCCAGCAGCTTGACACAGGATCCGCAGTATTTT,CASSLTQDPQYF
TRBV2,TRBJ1-1,-,-,TGTGCCAGCGTTTCGGCAGGATTAAGGAACACTGAAGCTTTCTTT,CASVSAGLRNTEAFF
TRBV18,TRBJ1-5,TRBD1,-,TGTGCCAGCTCACCGTTACCGGGACAGGGAAGCAATCAGCCCCAGCATTTT,CASSPLPGQGSNQPQHF
TRBV5-1,TRBJ2-7,-,-,TGCGCCAGCAGCTTGACAGGGAGCTCCTACGAGCAGTACTTC,CASSLTGSSYEQYF
TRBV3-1/TRBV3-2,TRBJ2-3,TRBD2,-,TGTGCCAGCAGCCACGGGGCCCTAGCGGGGTCCGGGGGGACGCAGTATTTT,CASSHGALAGSGGTQYF
TRBV12-5,TRBJ1-2,-,-,TGTGCTAGTGGCCAAGCCGAAGGCTACACCTTC,CASGQAEGYTF
TRBV3-1/TRBV3-2,TRBJ1-2,-,few,TGTGCCAGCAGCCAACGTGAACCGCGGGGCGGCTACACCTTC,CASSQREPRGGYTF
TRBV27,TRBJ1-2,TRBD1,-,TGTGCCAGCAGTTTCTCTGGACAGGCCTCAGGCTACACCTTC,CASSFSGQASGYTF
TRBV2,TRBJ2-7,-,-,TGTGCCAGCAGCTCCGCGACAGTCGGCTCCTACGAGCAGTACTTC,CASSSATVGSYEQYF
TRBV5-1,TRBJ1-4,-,-,TGCGCCAGCAGTTTAAAGGGGGTCGAGAATGAAAAACTGTTTTTT,CASSLKGVENEKLFF
TRBV29-1,TRBJ2-6,-,-,TGCAGCGTCCCAGCGGACTCTGGGGCCAACGTCCTGACTTTC,CSVPADSGANVLTF
TRBV28,TRBJ1-1,-,-,TGTGCCAGCCTCGCCCCTTGGGGGGTTGATACTACTGAAGCTTTCTTT,CASLAPWGVDTTEAFF
TRBV6-1,TRBJ1-4,-,-,TGTGCCAGCAGTGAGGCGCAGGCGATTAATGAAAAACTGTTTTTT,CASSEAQAINEKLFF
TRBV5-5,TRBJ1-5,TRBD1,-,TGTGCCAGCAGCCCGGGGACAGGGGTGCTGAGCAATCAGCCCCAGCATTTT,CASSPGTGVLSNQPQHF
TRBV6-1,TRBJ1-5,-,-,TGTGCCAGCAGTGTCCGCGGGGGGGCAGGATACAATCAGCCCCAGCATTTT,CASSVRGGAGYNQPQHF
TRBV19,TRBJ1-5,-,few,TGTGCCAGTAGTATAAAGCGGGGAGGGGGTCAGCCCCAGCATTTT,CASSIKRGGGQPQHF
TRBV7-2,TRBJ2-2,-,-,TGTGCCAGCAGCTTCCGAACAGGGATGGCCGGGGAGCTGTTTTTT,CASSFRTGMAGELFF